These 9 T cell receptor beta chains were sequenced from one sample in a study of cytomegalovirus exposure and HLA in healthy donors. The PCR was carried out with 60 Vbeta primers and 13 Jbeta primers. The protocol was immunoSEQ multiplex PCR, while the TCRdb copy is restricted to in-frame clones and leaves out a portion. The sample has about 150,000 clones, around 79% seen once. Specimen: PBMCs. The receptors were sampled from a man between 18 and 29 years old in good health and CMV-seronegative.

The chain joins TRBV28 to TRBJ2-7; 9 bases are shared with TRBD2. The CDR3 is made up of 15 amino acids. V trimming: 6 bases; J trimming: 1 base; junction bases outside the gene matches: 7. The germline V gene has CDR1 MDHEN and CDR2 SYDVKM. The DNA for the CDR3 is TGTGCCAGCAGCCCAGGGACTAGCCTATCCTACGAGCAGTACTTC. It encodes CASSPGTSLSYEQYF.

The genes are TRBV14 and TRBJ1-1, with a tentative D call TRBD1 (5 bases). From germline, CDR1 is SGHDN and CDR2 FVKESK. The CDR3 is made up of 15 amino acids. Trimming shortened V by 4 bases and J by 2 bases, and 14 bases separated the two germline ends. This chain's CDR3 is CASSPGWVGNTEAFF. The CDR3, as DNA: TGTGCCAGCAGCCCAGGGTGGGTTGGAAACACTGAAGCTTTCTTT.

This rearrangement joins TRBV7-2 to TRBJ1-3; no clear D gene. V shed 3 bases and J shed 8 bases, with 11 bases lying between them. CDR3 length equals 13 residues. Germline V gene lookup returns CDR1 SGHTA and CDR2 FQGNSA. CDR3 bases: TGTGCCAGCAGCTTTTCCTTTACAGACACCATATATTTT. The encoded protein is CASSFSFTDTIYF.

About this clone itself: A read error may produce the germline difference seen at one junction end. The chain uses TRBV7-9 and TRBJ2-7; TRBD1 aligns across 8 bases. The germline gives CDR1 SEHNR, CDR2 FQNEAQ (reference sequence). The CDR3 covers 16 residues. The DNA for the CDR3 is TGTTCCAGCAGCGGGTGGACAGGGCCCAGTTCCTACGAGCAGTACTTC. As protein: CSSSGWTGPSSYEQYF.

This clone has only one observation. The V call is TRBV19, the J call TRBJ2-7; 7 nucleotides line up with TRBD1. V was clipped by 9 bases and J by 2 bases; unmatched bases: 13. Germline CDR1 reads LNHDA; CDR2 reads SQIVND (reference sequence). This CDR3 is built from 15 residues. CDR3 bases: TGTGCCAGACCAACCCTTGGGACAGCTACCTACGAGCAGTACTTC. This sequence encodes CARPTLGTATYEQYF.

This clone came up a few times. The chain employs TRBV27 and TRBJ1-2; no clear D gene. The V end was cut by 6 bases, the J end by 4 bases, with 15 bases between. Germline V gene sequence: CDR1 MNHEY, CDR2 SMNVEV (reference sequence). The CDR3 is 14 amino acids. CDR3 coding DNA: TGTGCCAGCAGCCTGCCTGGCAACCTCTATGGCTACACCTTC. This encodes CASSLPGNLYGYTF.

V usage is TRBV27 and J usage is TRBJ2-5; a weak D match, TRBD2 (5 bases). Trimming removed 3 bases at V and 5 bases at J, with 28 bases between. In germline, CDR1 is MNHEY, CDR2 SMNVEV (reference sequence). The CDR3 loop spans 19 amino acids. The CDR3 DNA reads TGTGCCAGCAGTTTTTACCCAGAGTCTCTCGAGGGCCTTAGGGAGACCCAGTACTTC. It translates to CASSFYPESLEGLRETQYF.

The rearrangement joins TRBV7-2 to TRBJ2-1, with TRBD2 matching over 8 bases. The CDR3 has 16 residues. Germline CDR1 SGHTA, CDR2 FQGNSA. The V segment lost 8 bases and the J segment 0 bases; nucleotides outside the gene matches: 9. The CDR3 loop reads CASASIAGSSYNEQFF. The CDR3, as DNA: TGTGCCAGCGCCTCAATAGCGGGGAGCTCCTACAATGAGCAGTTCTTC.

J is TRBJ2-2 and V is TRBV2; TRBD2 agrees at 8 bases. The CDR3 loop spans 15 amino acids. J was trimmed by 7 bases and V by 4 bases; bases with no gene match: 8. Germline V gives CDR1 SNHLY, CDR2 FYNNEI. The CDR3 loop is CASSVREGQGGELFF. CDR3 nucleotide sequence: TGTGCCAGCAGTGTCCGGGAGGGCCAGGGCGGGGAGCTGTTTTTT.